Each of the 26 T cell receptor beta chains below was sequenced from the same sample in a study of identical twins. A single record per CDR3 protein comes from TCRdb applying MiXCR to the 5' RACE reads. The data show fewer than 250,000 distinct CDR3 sequences, approximately 15% seen once. These records were also assigned to another study, of T cells expressing NK-cell markers.

Input material: CD8+ T cells sorted from blood. These receptors were collected from a woman between 18 and 29 years old in good health.

This clonotype was seen a few times. The chain links TRBV12-3 or TRBV12-4 to TRBJ2-3; TRBD2 matches 7 bases. The J segment lost 0 bases and the V segment lost 5 bases, leaving 8 bases of the junction unmatched. The CDR3 is 16 amino acids. As DNA, the CDR3 is TGTGCCAGCAGTCCCGATAGCGGGTGGAGCACAGATACGCAGTATTTT. Protein: CASSPDSGWSTDTQYF.

This clonotype was observed many times. V is TRBV7-2 and J is TRBJ1-4; the D is unclear. The germline gives CDR1 SGHTA, CDR2 FQGNSA. Trimming stripped 1 base from V and 2 bases from J, with 11 bases between. The CDR3 spans 16 residues. This CDR3 reads CASSLGGVGTNEKLFF. DNA for the CDR3: TGTGCCAGCAGCTTAGGCGGTGTAGGGACTAATGAAAAACTGTTTTTT.

This clonotype occurred once. A read error may account for a junction end that differs from germline. The chain employs TRBV5-6 and TRBJ2-2, with 7 bases that match TRBD2. This CDR3 contains 14 residues. Germline V CDR1 and CDR2: SGHDT, YYEEEE. The CDR3 spells CASSPGPSSGELLF. The CDR3 DNA is TGTGCCAGCAGCCCCGGGCCAAGCAGCGGGGAGCTGCTTTTT.

This clonotype has only a few counts. The CDR3 spells CASSLTGDTEAFF. In DNA form, the CDR3 reads TGTGCCAGCAGTTTAACGGGGGACACTGAAGCTTTCTTT. The V gene is TRBV12-3 or TRBV12-4, the J gene TRBJ1-1; TRBD1 might be the D (5 bases). Trimming removed 2 bases from V and 3 bases from J, with 7 bases in between. This CDR3 contains 13 residues.

This clonotype has a handful of counts. The chain combines TRBV2 with TRBJ2-2; perhaps TRBD2 as D (6 bases). Germline values: CDR1 SNHLY, CDR2 FYNNEI. Trimming took 3 bases from V and 4 from J, leaving 15 bases between them. The CDR3 spans 16 residues. For the CDR3, the DNA is TGTGCCAGCAGTGATGGCAGTCTGGGAGGCACCGGGGAGCTGTTTTTT. Amino acids: CASSDGSLGGTGELFF.

The genes are TRBV15 and TRBJ2-7; tentatively, D is TRBD1 (6 bases). Trimming left V 0 bases short and J 4 bases short, with 7 bases between. Germline-derived CDR1 and CDR2 are LNHNV and YYDKDF (reference sequence). The CDR3 is 13 residues long. Here the CDR3 reads CATSREGGYEQYF. The CDR3 DNA sequence: TGTGCCACCAGCAGAGAAGGGGGTTACGAGCAGTACTTC.

The chain uses TRBV10-3 and TRBJ1-2; 7 bases align to TRBD1. The CDR3 has 12 amino acids. With 7 bases clipped from V and 10 bases from J, the junction kept 9 bases outside the gene matches. Germline V gives CDR1 ENHRY, CDR2 SYGVKD. The DNA of the CDR3 is TGTGCCATCACCGGGACAGAGAATGACTACACCTTC. Amino acids: CAITGTENDYTF.

This chain connects TRBV11-2 to TRBJ2-2, with TRBD1 matching 7 bases. With V trimmed by 5 bases and J by 6 bases, 6 bases remained unmatched. The CDR3 sequence is 14 residues long. Germline V lookup: CDR1 SGHAT, CDR2 FQNNGV. For the CDR3, the DNA is TGTGCCAGCAGCCTAACAGGGGTCGCCGGGGAGCTGTTTTTT. As protein: CASSLTGVAGELFF.

This clonotype appeared a few times. The chain uses TRBV12-3 or TRBV12-4 and TRBJ2-2, with D unresolved. The CDR3 has 10 amino acids. V lost 3 bases, J lost 9 bases, and 2 bases lay in between. CDR3 sequence reads: CASSLRELFF. The DNA of the CDR3 is TGTGCCAGCAGTTTGAGGGAGCTGTTTTTT.

V and J are TRBV21-1 and TRBJ1-4. TRBV21-1 is a listed pseudogene. The length of the CDR3 is 12 residues. CDR3 bases: TGTGCCAGCAGGGTGAGGAGTGAAAAACTGTTTTTT. This codes for CASRVRSEKLFF.

The chain combines TRBV12-3 or TRBV12-4 with TRBJ1-3; weak D call: TRBD1 (5 bases). V was clipped by 2 bases and J by 0 bases, with 11 bases between them. The CDR3 is made up of 16 amino acids. CDR3 bases: TGTGCCAGCAGTTTACCCTACAGGATCTCTGGAAACACCATATATTTT. It encodes CASSLPYRISGNTIYF.

The sample holds a few counts of this clonotype. The chain links TRBV15 to TRBJ2-2; D uncertain. The germline V gene encodes CDR1 LNHNV and CDR2 YYDKDF (reference sequence). The CDR3 has 17 residues. The V end was cut by 2 bases, the J end by 0 bases, with 13 bases between. In DNA form, the CDR3 reads TGTGCCACCAGCAGACCCCGGAGCAGGACGAACACCGGGGAGCTGTTTTTT. Protein product: CATSRPRSRTNTGELFF.

This sequence joins TRBV27 and TRBJ2-7, with D unclear. V gave up 1 base and J gave up 0 bases, with 7 bases separating them. The CDR3 totals 14 residues. The germline V gene encodes CDR1 MNHEY and CDR2 SMNVEV (reference sequence). The chain's CDR3 is CASSLLLNSYEQYF. The DNA of the CDR3 is TGTGCCAGCAGTTTATTACTAAACTCCTACGAGCAGTACTTC.

This clonotype was seen more than once but under ten times. This sequence joins TRBV5-6 and TRBJ2-7; 13 bases agree with TRBD2. CDR3 size: 16 residues. V trimming: 4 bases; J trimming: 3 bases; junction bases outside the gene matches: 7. The germline CDR1 and CDR2 sequences are SGHDT and YYEEEE. This CDR3 reads CASSPGLAGAIYEQYF. The CDR3 DNA is TGTGCCAGCAGCCCCGGACTAGCGGGGGCAATCTACGAGCAGTACTTC.

The rearrangement joins TRBV5-5 to TRBJ2-2; 8 bases map to TRBD1. With 3 bases clipped from V and 3 bases from J, the junction kept 4 bases outside the gene matches. The germline V gene encodes CDR1 SGHKS and CDR2 YYEKEE (reference sequence). The CDR3 sequence is 15 residues long. The CDR3 DNA is TGTGCCAGCAGCTACCCAGGGGGCCACACCGGGGAGCTGTTTTTT. The encoded protein is CASSYPGGHTGELFF.

The table lists this clonotype with a few counts. The chain combines TRBV29-1 with TRBJ2-6; tentative D call: TRBD1 (6 bases). CDR1 is SQVTM, CDR2 ANQGSEA, per germline. The CDR3 length is 17 residues. V lost 6 bases to trimming and J lost 4 bases, with 22 bases between them. In nucleotides, the CDR3 is TGCAGCGTGCGCGATTGGGGGCCCCAAACAGGGGCCAACGTCCTGACTTTC. This sequence encodes CSVRDWGPQTGANVLTF.

V usage is TRBV14 and J usage is TRBJ1-1; D unresolved. There are 14 residues in the CDR3. From germline, CDR1 is SGHDN and CDR2 FVKESK. Trimming shortened V by 4 bases and J by 7 bases, and 16 bases separated the two germline ends. CDR3 residues: CASSLFREVGEAFF. Written as DNA, the CDR3 is TGTGCCAGCAGCCTCTTTAGGGAGGTTGGTGAAGCTTTCTTT.

This clonotype was seen more than once but under ten times. V usage is TRBV6-5 and J usage is TRBJ1-5, with 7 bases fitting TRBD1. With V trimmed by 6 bases and J by 0 bases, 5 bases remained unmatched. The CDR3 has 15 amino acids. In germline, CDR1 is MNHEY, CDR2 SVGAGI. The CDR3, as DNA: TGTGCCAGCAGGGGGACAGCCTATAGCAATCAGCCCCAGCATTTT. As protein: CASRGTAYSNQPQHF.

The J gene is TRBJ2-7, the V gene TRBV6-2 or TRBV6-3, with unresolved D. V gave up 4 bases and J gave up 0 bases, with 10 bases separating them. Germline V CDR1 and CDR2: MNHEY, SVGEGT. There are 14 residues in the CDR3. The DNA of the CDR3 is TGTGCCAGCAGTTCGCCGACGGTCTCCTACGAGCAGTACTTC. Residues: CASSSPTVSYEQYF.

The V and J genes are TRBV12-3 or TRBV12-4 and TRBJ2-1, with 8 bases matching TRBD1. The CDR3 sequence is 12 residues long. Trimming removed 8 bases from V and 8 bases from J; junction bases left unmatched: 5. CDR3 sequence (DNA): TGTGCCAGCGGACAGGGCAACTATGAGCAGTTCTTC. Its protein is CASGQGNYEQFF.

This clonotype has only a few counts. The chain has TRBV9 and TRBJ2-5; 11 nucleotides match TRBD2. The CDR3 runs 16 residues. CDR1 and CDR2 from the germline V gene are SGDLS and YYNGEE. J lost 4 bases, V lost 0 bases, and 5 bases had no gene match. The DNA of the CDR3 is TGTGCCAGCAGCGTAGGACTAGCGGGATTTTCAGAGACCCAGTACTTC. Its translation: CASSVGLAGFSETQYF.

V and J are TRBV5-6 and TRBJ2-4; D gene uncertain. Trimming took off 5 bases at V and 12 bases at J, with 15 bases between the two ends. The CDR3 contains 12 residues. The germline V gene encodes CDR1 SGHDT and CDR2 YYEEEE. The CDR3 loop reads CASSSGSWNQYF. The CDR3 nucleotides are TGTGCCAGCAGTTCTGGGTCCTGGAATCAGTACTTC.

In this sample, this clonotype turned up a few times. CDR3 residues: CASTQGSGELFF. The CDR3 nucleotides are TGTGCCAGCACTCAGGGGTCCGGGGAGCTGTTTTTT. V is TRBV6-5 and J is TRBJ2-2; D might be TRBD1 (6 bases). Germline lookup yields CDR1 MNHEY and CDR2 SVGAGI. The CDR3 runs to 12 residues. The V end lost 7 bases, the J end lost 6 bases, and 9 bases lay between the germline ends.

The V call is TRBV4-2, the J call TRBJ1-5; maybe TRBD1 (5 bases). The CDR3 spans 15 residues. Germline CDR1 and CDR2: LGHNA and YNFKEQ. Trimming cost V 0 bases and J 6 bases, with 12 bases left between them. Here the CDR3 DNA reads TGTGCCAGCAGCCAAGAGTCTGCAGGGAGTCAGCCCCAGCATTTT. It encodes CASSQESAGSQPQHF.

This clonotype was observed a few times. J is TRBJ2-1 and V is TRBV14; D uncertain. Germline CDR1 and CDR2: SGHDN and FVKESK. Trimming took off 3 bases at V and 0 bases at J, with 9 bases between the two ends. The CDR3 length is 15 residues. The DNA for the CDR3 is TGTGCCAGCAGCCATGATGAAACCTCCTACAATGAGCAGTTCTTC. This encodes CASSHDETSYNEQFF.

This clonotype was found many times. J is TRBJ2-5 and V is TRBV5-1, with TRBD2 matching over 8 bases. Looked up from germline, CDR1 is SGHRS and CDR2 is YFSETQ. The CDR3 is made up of 15 amino acids. After removal of 3 bases from V and 0 bases from J, the junction contained 4 bases not matched to a gene. The CDR3 DNA reads TGCGCCAGCAGCTCGTTAGCGGGGTACCAAGAGACCCAGTACTTC. Amino acid sequence: CASSSLAGYQETQYF.